This is a list of T cell receptor beta chains from one sample in a study of a mutant IDH1 vaccine in newly diagnosed glioma. These receptors have no known antigen. Using immunoSEQ multiplex PCR, the repertoire was profiled, and TCRdb retains in-frame clones only, with some absent. Altogether roughly 60,000 clones are present, 80% to 90% being singletons, with the ten largest covering roughly 4%. The material sequenced was PBMCs, taken from a glioma patient whose treatment included an IDH1 peptide vaccine. The receptors were gathered from a man aged 25 to 45 with glioma. CDR3s include the opening cysteine and the closing phenylalanine or tryptophan. The D gene is left open where the match is weak. Clone size is stated in some rows and not others, as once, few, many or a class when expanded.

J: TRBJ2-7; D: .; V: TRBV9; size: .; CDR3: CASSAGSTSYEQYF; DNA: TGTGCCAGCAGCGCCGGGAGCACTTCCTACGAGCAGTACTTC
J: TRBJ1-1; D: TRBD1; V: TRBV9; size: .; CDR3: CASRVGQGVGRAFF; DNA: TGTGCCAGCAGAGTCGGACAGGGAGTAGGGAGAGCTTTCTTT
J: TRBJ1-2; D: .; V: TRBV2; size: .; CDR3: CASRVTGSYGYTF; DNA: TGTGCCAGCAGGGTTACAGGGTCCTATGGCTACACCTTC
J: TRBJ1-3; D: .; V: TRBV10-1; size: .; CDR3: CASSETRVSGNTIYF; DNA: TGCGCCAGCAGTGAGACCCGAGTCTCTGGAAACACCATATATTTT
J: TRBJ1-5; D: .; V: TRBV7-9; size: .; CDR3: CASSPGTNQPQHF; DNA: TGTGCCAGCAGCCCGGGCACTAATCAGCCCCAGCATTTT
J: TRBJ2-5; D: .; V: TRBV2; size: .; CDR3: CASSEKGPQETQYF; DNA: TGTGCCAGCAGTGAGAAAGGGCCGCAAGAGACCCAGTACTTC
J: TRBJ2-1; D: .; V: TRBV7-9; size: .; CDR3: CASSPPLGTYNEQFF; DNA: TGTGCCAGCAGCCCCCCCTTAGGCACCTACAATGAGCAGTTCTTC
J: TRBJ1-6; D: .; V: TRBV18; size: few; CDR3: CASSPSEGNSPLHF; DNA: TGTGCCAGCTCACCCTCGGAGGGTAATTCACCCCTCCACTTT
J: TRBJ1-1; D: .; V: TRBV11-2; size: few; CDR3: CASSLGRWGNTEAFF; DNA: TGTGCCAGCAGCTTAGGGCGGTGGGGGAACACTGAAGCTTTCTTT
J: TRBJ2-1; D: .; V: TRBV7-8; size: once; CDR3: CASSPGSTRYNEQFF; DNA: TGTGCCAGCAGCCCAGGGAGCACCAGATACAATGAGCAGTTCTTC
J: TRBJ2-7; D: TRBD2; V: TRBV5-4; size: few; CDR3: CASSPRAGSSSYEQYF; DNA: TGTGCCAGCAGCCCAAGAGCGGGGTCGAGCTCCTACGAGCAGTACTTC
J: TRBJ1-2; D: TRBD1; V: TRBV27; size: .; CDR3: CASSLSTGGSGYTF; DNA: TGTGCCAGCAGTTTATCTACAGGGGGCAGTGGCTACACCTTC
J: TRBJ1-6; D: TRBD1; V: TRBV5-6; size: .; CDR3: CASSLRDRGAYNSPLHF; DNA: TGTGCCAGCAGCCTCCGGGACAGGGGAGCCTATAATTCACCCCTCCACTTT
J: TRBJ1-2; D: .; V: TRBV25-1; size: .; CDR3: CASRGQTNYGYTF; DNA: TGTGCCAGCAGGGGTCAGACTAACTATGGCTACACCTTC
J: TRBJ2-2; D: .; V: TRBV6-5; size: .; CDR3: CASSYSRGYTGELFF; DNA: TGTGCCAGCAGTTACAGTAGGGGTTACACCGGGGAGCTGTTTTTT
J: TRBJ1-6; D: TRBD1; V: TRBV5-1; size: .; CDR3: CASSKAGQGVSPLHF; DNA: TGCGCCAGCAGCAAGGCCGGACAGGGAGTATCACCCCTCCACTTT
J: TRBJ1-1; D: TRBD1; V: TRBV19; size: .; CDR3: CASSRKLGQGNTEAFF; DNA: TGTGCCAGTAGCCGAAAACTCGGACAGGGGAACACTGAAGCTTTCTTT
J: TRBJ2-7; D: .; V: TRBV6-1; size: .; CDR3: CASSEEPRSYEQYF; DNA: TGTGCCAGCAGTGAAGAACCACGCTCCTACGAGCAGTACTTC
J: TRBJ2-1; D: .; V: TRBV6-5; size: once; CDR3: CASRYNMGAAYNEQFF; DNA: TGTGCCAGCAGATACAATATGGGGGCCGCCTACAATGAGCAGTTCTTC
J: TRBJ1-5; D: .; V: TRBV6-1; size: .; CDR3: CASSHGRTNQPQHF; DNA: TGTGCCAGCAGCCATGGCAGGACCAATCAGCCCCAGCATTTT
J: TRBJ2-7; D: .; V: TRBV5-8; size: .; CDR3: CASSTNYEQYF; DNA: TGTGCCAGCAGCACAAACTACGAGCAGTACTTC
J: TRBJ1-3; D: .; V: TRBV19; size: .; CDR3: CASRRGRSGNTIYF; DNA: TGTGCCAGTAGGAGAGGGCGCTCTGGAAACACCATATATTTT
J: TRBJ1-4; D: .; V: TRBV14; size: .; CDR3: CASSHILIREKLFF; DNA: TGTGCCAGCAGCCATATCTTGATTCGGGAAAAACTGTTTTTT
J: TRBJ1-6; D: .; V: TRBV27; size: medium-sized; CDR3: CASSFYNNSPLHF; DNA: TGTGCCAGCAGTTTTTATAATAATTCACCCCTCCACTTT
J: TRBJ2-7; D: TRBD1; V: TRBV29-1; size: .; CDR3: CSVVRGGDEQYF; DNA: TGCAGCGTAGTAAGAGGGGGCGACGAGCAGTACTTC
J: TRBJ2-1; D: TRBD1; V: TRBV27; size: .; CDR3: CATTPTGTGLYNEQFF; DNA: TGTGCCACCACCCCTACCGGGACAGGGCTCTACAATGAGCAGTTCTTC
J: TRBJ1-2; D: .; V: TRBV6-1; size: .; CDR3: CASNSNRVGGGYTF; DNA: TGTGCCAGCAACTCGAACAGGGTGGGAGGGGGCTACACCTTC
J: TRBJ1-5; D: .; V: TRBV27; size: .; CDR3: CASSLSGQVNQPQHF; DNA: TGTGCCAGCAGTTTATCTGGGCAGGTCAATCAGCCCCAGCATTTT
J: TRBJ1-3; D: .; V: TRBV6-6; size: .; CDR3: CASSYRVTSGNTIYF; DNA: TGTGCCAGCAGTTACAGGGTTACCTCTGGAAACACCATATATTTT
J: TRBJ2-7; D: TRBD1; V: TRBV10-3; size: .; CDR3: CAIRDRGSSYEQYF; DNA: TGTGCCATCAGAGACAGGGGGAGCTCCTACGAGCAGTACTTC
J: TRBJ1-1; D: TRBD1; V: TRBV25-1; size: .; CDR3: CASSRQGTVREAFF; DNA: TGTGCCAGCAGCAGACAGGGAACCGTGCGTGAAGCTTTCTTT
J: TRBJ2-3; D: TRBD1; V: TRBV5-1; size: .; CDR3: CASRSRGRQDTQYF; DNA: TGCGCCAGCAGGAGCAGGGGGCGTCAAGATACGCAGTATTTT
J: TRBJ1-2; D: .; V: TRBV7-9; size: .; CDR3: CASSLLYRSSYGYTF; DNA: TGTGCCAGCAGCTTGCTCTACAGATCCAGCTATGGCTACACCTTC
J: TRBJ2-3; D: .; V: TRBV5-1; size: .; CDR3: CASSSTDTQYF; DNA: TGCGCCAGCAGCTCCACAGATACGCAGTATTTT
J: TRBJ1-2; D: .; V: TRBV7-9; size: few; CDR3: CASSPLAGAPGYTF; DNA: TGTGCCAGCAGCCCCCTCGCGGGAGCTCCTGGCTACACCTTC
J: TRBJ2-7; D: .; V: TRBV5-1; size: .; CDR3: CASSFTGDEQYF; DNA: TGCGCCAGCAGCTTCACTGGGGACGAGCAGTACTTC
J: TRBJ2-3; D: TRBD2; V: TRBV5-5; size: .; CDR3: CASSQHSFSGGPRSTDTQYF; DNA: TGTGCCAGCAGCCAGCATAGTTTTAGCGGGGGCCCCCGTAGCACAGATACGCAGTATTTT
J: TRBJ2-3; D: TRBD2; V: TRBV6-4; size: .; CDR3: CASSDSTSGAITDTQYF; DNA: TGTGCCAGCAGTGACTCAACTAGCGGGGCCATCACAGATACGCAGTATTTT
J: TRBJ2-3; D: .; V: TRBV5-1; size: .; CDR3: CASSFLELLQGRDTQYF; DNA: TGCGCCAGCAGCTTCCTAGAGCTCTTGCAGGGTCGGGATACGCAGTATTTT
J: TRBJ2-5; D: .; V: TRBV6-5; size: .; CDR3: CASRGGKETQYF; DNA: TGTGCCAGCAGGGGGGGTAAAGAGACCCAGTACTTC
J: TRBJ1-2; D: .; V: TRBV7-9; size: .; CDR3: CASSSNPTRENGYTF; DNA: TGTGCCAGCAGCTCCAATCCGACCCGAGAGAATGGCTACACCTTC
J: TRBJ2-5; D: .; V: TRBV29-1; size: .; CDR3: CSVNQGMEETQYF; DNA: TGCAGCGTTAACCAGGGTATGGAAGAGACCCAGTACTTC